Reported below is one TCR beta chain. The CDR3 is 13 residues long. Trimming cost V 6 bases and J 0 bases; bases outside gene matches: 1. Germline V gives CDR1 DFQATT, CDR2 SNEGSKA (reference sequence). Random hexamers were used to reverse transcribe the RNA input (roughly 0.5 to 1 ug). MiXCR, applied by TCRdb to the immunoSEQ multiplex PCR reads, yields one record per CDR3 protein. The sample includes some 200,000 distinct CDR3 sequences, nearly 95% of them seen just once. The sample originates from a study of CD8 T cells in Susac syndrome. Sequencing targeted TCR beta in blood CD8+ and CD4+ T cells. TEMRA cells were enriched by FACS, and CD4+ and CD8+ T cells were negatively isolated.

The sample taken for sequencing was CD4+ T cells from PBMCs. This TCR was recovered from a human donor with multiple sclerosis. The rearrangement links TRBV20-1 to TRBJ2-2; 7 nucleotides line up with TRBD1. The CDR3 nucleotides are TGCAGTGCGACAGGGTCGAACACCGGGGAGCTGTTTTTT. This translates into CSATGSNTGELFF.